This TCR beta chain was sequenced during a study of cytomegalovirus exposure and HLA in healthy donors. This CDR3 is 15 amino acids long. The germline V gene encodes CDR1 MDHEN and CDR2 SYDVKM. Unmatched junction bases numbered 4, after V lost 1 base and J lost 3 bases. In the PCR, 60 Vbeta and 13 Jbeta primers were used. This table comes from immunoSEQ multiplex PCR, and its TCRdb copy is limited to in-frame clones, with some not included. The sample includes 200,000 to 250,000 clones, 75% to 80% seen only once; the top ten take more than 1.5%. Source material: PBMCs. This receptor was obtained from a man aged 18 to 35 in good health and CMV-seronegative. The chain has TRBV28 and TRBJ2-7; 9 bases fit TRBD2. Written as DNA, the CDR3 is TGTGCCAGCAGTTTATTTGGCGGGGGGGTCTACGAGCAGTACTTC. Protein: CASSLFGGGVYEQYF.